This TCR beta chain emerged from a study of identical twins. MiXCR, applied by TCRdb to the 5' RACE reads, yields one record per CDR3 protein. Altogether about 480,000 distinct CDR3 sequences are present, around 14% being singletons, with the ten largest covering around 0.48%. There were only healthy Caucasians among the donors. Regarding the study as a whole: Model-predicted out-of-frame TCR alpha sharing fell below observed values in monozygotic twins. High-abundance cord blood beta clonotypes had fewer insertions; memory repertoires showed none. The same donors were not followed; conclusions instead depended on cross-sectional statistical analysis.

Worth noting for this clonotype: As yet, its antigen is unknown.

The data also belong to a second study, concerning yellow fever vaccine responses in identical twins.

The sequenced material came from CD4+ T cells sorted from blood. The sequence was obtained from a young woman in good health.

The CDR3 coding sequence is TGTGCCAGCAGTTGGCCCGAACTAGGACACTACGAGCAGTACTTC. This gives the protein CASSWPELGHYEQYF. V usage is TRBV28 and J usage is TRBJ2-7; tentatively, D is TRBD1 or TRBD2 (5 bases each). V shed 4 bases and J shed 3 bases, with 16 bases lying between them. This CDR3 has 15 amino acids. From germline, CDR1 is MDHEN and CDR2 SYDVKM.